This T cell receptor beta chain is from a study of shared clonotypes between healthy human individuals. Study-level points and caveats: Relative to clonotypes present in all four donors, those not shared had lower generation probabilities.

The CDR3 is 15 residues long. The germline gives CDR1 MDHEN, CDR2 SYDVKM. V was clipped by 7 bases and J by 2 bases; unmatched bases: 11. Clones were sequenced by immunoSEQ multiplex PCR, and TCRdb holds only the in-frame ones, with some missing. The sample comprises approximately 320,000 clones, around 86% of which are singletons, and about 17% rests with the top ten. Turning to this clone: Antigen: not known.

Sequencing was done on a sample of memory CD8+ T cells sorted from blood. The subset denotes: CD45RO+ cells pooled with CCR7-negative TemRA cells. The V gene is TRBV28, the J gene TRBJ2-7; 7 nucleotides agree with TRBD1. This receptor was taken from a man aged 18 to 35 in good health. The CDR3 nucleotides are TGTGCCAGCAACTTCATTGGGCAGGGGGCCTACGAGCAGTACTTC. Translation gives CASNFIGQGAYEQYF.